A single sample is the source of the 17 T cell receptor beta chains below, sequenced in a study of human T cells and chemical hapten exposure. TCRdb fed the RACE reads into MiXCR, producing one record per CDR3 protein. The sample contains over 300,000 distinct CDR3 sequences, roughly 4.6% of which appear only once. Time point denoted: pre-sensitization, week 0. Treatment denoted: therapeutic diphenylcyclopropenone sensitization with weekly scalp DPC. Source: whole blood, taken in connection with sensitization to the hapten diphenylcyclopropenone (DPC). All receptors derive from a woman aged 45 to 65 with alopecia areata. Some clones in this sample may be carry-over from other donors' samples.

The table lists this clonotype with a few counts. This chain joins TRBV4-1 and TRBJ2-7; 11 bases map to TRBD2. Germline V CDR1 and CDR2: MGHRA, YSYEKL. CDR3 size: 17 residues. With 3 bases clipped from V and 7 bases from J, the junction kept 14 bases outside the gene matches. CDR3 amino acids: CASSQGGLAGQPGEQYF. CDR3 nucleotides: TGCGCCAGCAGCCAGGGTGGACTAGCGGGCCAGCCGGGGGAGCAGTACTTC.

The chain uses TRBV5-1 and TRBJ2-7; 8 nucleotides agree with TRBD1. J gave up 0 bases and V 2 bases, and 7 bases lay outside the gene matches. The CDR3 contains 16 residues. Germline assignment: CDR1 SGHRS and CDR2 YFSETQ. In DNA form, the CDR3 reads TGCGCCAGCAGCTTTCGGACAGGGACGAACTCCTACGAGCAGTACTTC. Its protein product is CASSFRTGTNSYEQYF.

In this sample, this clonotype turned up many times. The chain has TRBV2 and TRBJ2-1, with 9 bases fitting TRBD2. This CDR3 contains 16 residues. Trimming removed 1 base from V and 3 bases from J; junction bases left unmatched: 4. Germline V gene lookup returns CDR1 SNHLY and CDR2 FYNNEI. The CDR3 sequence is CASSEVRLAVYNEQFF. The CDR3 region has the DNA TGTGCCAGCAGTGAAGTGCGACTAGCGGTCTACAATGAGCAGTTCTTC.

This clonotype was seen repeatedly, ten times or more. This chain uses TRBV27 with TRBJ2-1, with 9 nucleotides matching TRBD2. The trim removed 4 bases at V and 10 bases at J, leaving 8 bases unmatched. Germline-derived CDR1 and CDR2 are MNHEY and SMNVEV (reference sequence). The length of the CDR3 is 14 residues. For the CDR3, the DNA is TGTGCCAGCAGTTCGCTAGCGGGGCAAGCCGAGCAGTTCTTC. Residues: CASSSLAGQAEQFF.

This clonotype has ten or more counts. The chain joins TRBV28 to TRBJ2-7, with D possibly being TRBD1 (5 bases). Germline values: CDR1 MDHEN, CDR2 SYDVKM. The V end lost 4 bases, the J end lost 13 bases, and 14 bases lay between the germline ends. The CDR3 is made up of 11 amino acids. The CDR3 nucleotides read TGTGCCAGCAGTTCACAGGACGAGAACTACTTC. This translates into CASSSQDENYF.

Details on this clonotype: Just one base apart from a much larger clone, this may be a read error. The rearrangement links TRBV12-3 or TRBV12-4 to TRBJ2-7; 9 bases match TRBD2. The length of the CDR3 is 16 residues. The V and J ends lost 5 bases and 0 bases, in that order; junction bases with no gene match: 8. The CDR3 region is CASSPRASGASYEQYF. The CDR3 DNA sequence: TGTGCCAGCAGTCCCCGGGCTAGCGGGGCCTCCTACGAGCAGTACTTC.

This clonotype was seen a few times. This chain links TRBV14 with TRBJ2-7; D is unclear. V lost 1 base and J 4 bases, leaving 8 bases between the germline ends. This CDR3 spans 13 amino acids. CDR1 and CDR2 (germline): SGHDN, FVKESK. This CDR3 is CASSQAFYYEQYF. The CDR3 region has the DNA TGTGCCAGCAGCCAAGCATTCTATTACGAGCAGTACTTC.

This chain links TRBV28 with TRBJ1-6; D is unclear. V lost 5 bases and J lost 9, with 17 bases in between. This CDR3 has 15 amino acids. The V gene's germline CDR1 is MDHEN and CDR2 SYDVKM. The CDR3 spells CASSPSEGFGSPLHF. CDR3 DNA sequence: TGTGCCAGCAGTCCCAGTGAAGGCTTTGGTTCACCCCTCCACTTT.

This clonotype came up a few times. The gene calls are TRBV12-3 or TRBV12-4 and TRBJ1-2; possible D gene TRBD1, 5 bases. This CDR3 is built from 14 residues. V lost 1 base to trimming and J lost 2 bases, with 8 bases between them. The CDR3 loop is CASSLGTLNYGYTF. CDR3 coding DNA: TGTGCCAGCAGTTTAGGGACACTGAACTATGGCTACACCTTC.

This clonotype was picked up a small number of times. V usage is TRBV7-9 and J usage is TRBJ2-1, with a weak D call TRBD2 (6 bases). With 5 bases removed from V and 6 bases from J, the gap between germline ends came to 17 bases. Germline V gives CDR1 SEHNR, CDR2 FQNEAQ (reference sequence). This CDR3 spans 15 amino acids. In nucleotides, the CDR3 is TGTGCCAGCAGCCATGGGACTTCCAGAGGCAATGAGCAGTTCTTC. It encodes CASSHGTSRGNEQFF.

V usage is TRBV20-1 and J usage is TRBJ1-5, with D possibly matching TRBD1 (6 bases). The CDR3 covers 13 residues. From germline, CDR1 is DFQATT and CDR2 SNEGSKA (reference sequence). V was cut by 4 bases and J by 5 bases, with 12 bases left in between. The CDR3 DNA reads as TGCAGTGCTAAAACAGGGCGCGATCAGCCCCAGCATTTT. Translated, it gives CSAKTGRDQPQHF.

This clonotype was seen many times. The chain joins TRBV11-2 to TRBJ2-1, with D possibly being TRBD1 or TRBD2 (5 bases each). The germline gives CDR1 SGHAT, CDR2 FQNNGV. With 5 bases removed from V and 7 bases from J, the gap between germline ends came to 15 bases. This CDR3 is built from 14 residues. CDR3 sequence (DNA): TGTGCCAGCAGCCAGGGACCACTTATAAATGAGCAGTTCTTC. This sequence encodes CASSQGPLINEQFF.

The chain combines TRBV29-1 with TRBJ2-2; 9 bases map to TRBD1. With 7 bases clipped from V and 5 bases from J, the junction kept 5 bases outside the gene matches. The CDR3 length is 13 residues. The V gene's germline CDR1 is SQVTM and CDR2 ANQGSEA. CDR3 coding DNA: TGCAGCGCCGGGACAGGGAAGACCGGGGAGCTGTTTTTT. Residues: CSAGTGKTGELFF.

CDR3 nucleotides: TGTGCCAGCAGTGAATTGGGGGGACCCACCGTCCTGACTTTC. Translating it yields CASSELGGPTVLTF. J is TRBJ2-6 and V is TRBV25-1; maybe TRBD2 (6 bases). The CDR3 consists of 14 residues. The ends were cut back, 1 base at V and 12 bases at J, with 13 bases in the middle. Looked up from germline, CDR1 is MGHDK and CDR2 is SYGVNS.

The chain is built from TRBV12-3 or TRBV12-4 and TRBJ2-1, with 10 bases fitting TRBD2. The CDR3 sequence is 15 residues long. V dropped 6 bases and J dropped 4; count of bases not matched to a gene: 6. The CDR3 nucleotides are TGTGCCAGCAGACCCGGGACTAGCGAGTACAATGAGCAGTTCTTC. It encodes CASRPGTSEYNEQFF.

This clonotype was seen a handful of times. This rearrangement joins TRBV9 to TRBJ2-1; 10 nucleotides match TRBD2. Germline loops: CDR1 SGDLS, CDR2 YYNGEE. The CDR3 runs to 14 residues. Trimming removed 0 bases from V and 9 bases from J; junction bases left unmatched: 3. In DNA, the CDR3 is TGTGCCAGCAGCGTAGAGCTAGCGGGAGCTGAGCAGTTCTTC. Translation: CASSVELAGAEQFF.

The table lists this clonotype with many counts. The rearrangement joins TRBV5-4 to TRBJ2-5; D is uncertain. The length of the CDR3 is 11 residues. V lost 2 bases, J lost 5 bases, and 4 bases lay in between. CDR1 and CDR2 from the germline V gene are SGHNT and YYREEE (reference sequence). CDR3 coding DNA: TGTGCCAGCAGCTTAGACGAGACCCAGTACTTC. Encoded protein: CASSLDETQYF.